The entry that follows covers one T cell receptor (beta chain) sequence. Its antigen remains unknown. Being one base from a much bigger clone, this may be a read error. This entry belongs to a study of CD8+CD57+ T cells in acquired aplastic anemia. For sequencing, patients were chosen who had shown expansion of CD8+CD57+ cells by flow cytometry. Genomic DNA was employed as the template in profiling TCR beta VDJ and CDR3. TCRdb independently ran MiXCR on the reads; one entry per CDR3 protein. The sample comprises 210,000 or so distinct CDR3 sequences, around 50% of which are singletons, and 20% rests with the top ten. Findings and caveats of the study: Comparison of patients with controls identified roughly 27 shared CD8+ CDR3 sequences.

V lost 4 bases and J 3 bases, leaving 9 bases between the germline ends. The length of the CDR3 is 12 residues. Germline CDR1 and CDR2: GTSNPN and SVGIG (reference sequence). Sequenced material: sorted CD4+, CD8+, or CD8+CD57+ T cells (not recorded which) from PBMCs. The V and J genes are TRBV30 and TRBJ1-2; no definite D call. The clonotype was recovered from a human donor with aplastic anemia. The chain's CDR3 is CAWNHGHYGYTF. CDR3 nucleotides: TGTGCCTGGAACCACGGGCACTATGGCTACACCTTC. The entire variable domain, with the rest obtained from reference TRBV30 and TRBJ1-2, is as follows: SQTIHQWPATLVQPVGSPLSLECTVEGTSNPNLYWYRQAAGRGLQLLFYSVGIGQISSEVPQNLSASRPQDRQFILSSKKLLLSDSGFYLCAWNHGHYGYTFGSGTRLTVV.